The 8 T cell receptor beta chains listed next were all sequenced from one sample in a study of blood T cell repertoires in COVID-19 (dated by TCRdb to 2019 to 2021). The library came from the immunoSEQ multiplex PCR assay. Entries here come from immuneACCESS through TCRdb and include only in-frame sequences with V and J called. Some clones fail to appear in such tables; in the studies checked, an unresolved V gene covers under half of the shortfall, and the cause of the remainder is unknown. Recorded for this sample are about 47,000 clones; around 85% of them occurred a single time. 26% of the sample belongs to the ten largest clones. The sequenced sample was peripheral blood. These TCRs come from a woman over 75 with COVID-19, enrolled during active disease.

This clone has just a few counts. The CDR3 sequence is CASSFQGAQTEAFF. Written as DNA, the CDR3 is TGTGCCAGCAGTTTCCAGGGGGCGCAAACTGAAGCTTTCTTT. The genes are TRBV27 and TRBJ1-1; 8 nucleotides match TRBD1. CDR3 length: 14 amino acids. With 3 bases clipped from V and 5 bases from J, the junction kept 5 bases outside the gene matches. Germline assignment: CDR1 MNHEY and CDR2 SMNVEV (reference sequence).

The chain recombines TRBV2 with TRBJ1-1; tentatively, D is TRBD1 (6 bases). The CDR3 length is 12 residues. V shed 7 bases and J shed 5 bases, with 11 bases lying between them. Germline CDR1 SNHLY, CDR2 FYNNEI. This chain's CDR3 is CASNRARTEAFF. The CDR3 DNA follows: TGTGCCAGCAACAGGGCCCGAACTGAAGCTTTCTTT.

The chain has TRBV18 and TRBJ2-5; D remains ambiguous. Germline lookup yields CDR1 KGHSH and CDR2 LQKENI. The CDR3 runs to 14 residues. V was pared by 3 bases and J by 2 bases, with 10 bases between. This CDR3 reads CASSPPIKQETQYF. The CDR3 region has the DNA TGTGCCAGCTCACCCCCTATAAAGCAAGAGACCCAGTACTTC.

This clone appeared a single time. The chain has TRBV28 and TRBJ2-1; 7 bases fit TRBD2. Germline CDR1 and CDR2: MDHEN and SYDVKM. J lost 7 bases, V lost 2 bases, and 8 bases had no gene match. The CDR3 is 15 residues long. The CDR3 loop is CASSLGLAEVNEQFF. CDR3 bases: TGTGCCAGCAGTTTAGGGCTAGCGGAGGTTAATGAGCAGTTCTTC.

The V call is TRBV11-3, the J call TRBJ2-3; no reliable D call. There are 13 residues in the CDR3. Per germline, CDR1 SGHNT and CDR2 YENEEA. Between the trimmed V and J ends, which lost 1 base and 5 bases, there was a span of 7 bases. The CDR3 DNA follows: TGTGCCAGCAGCTTAGCTGAGAGAGATACGCAGTATTTT. It codes for CASSLAERDTQYF.

The chain carries TRBV7-9 and TRBJ1-1; D uncertain. Trimming cost V 3 bases and J 1 base, with 6 bases left between them. The CDR3 length is 13 residues. The germline V gene encodes CDR1 SEHNR and CDR2 FQNEAQ (reference sequence). For the CDR3, the DNA is TGTGCCAGCAGCTTGAGCGGGAACACTGAAGCTTTCTTT. Translation gives CASSLSGNTEAFF.

The rearrangement uses TRBV7-9 and TRBJ2-1, with 8 positions matching TRBD2. Trimming took 4 bases from V and 4 from J; bases not matched to a gene: 9. The germline V gene encodes CDR1 SEHNR and CDR2 FQNEAQ (reference sequence). The CDR3 is 16 residues long. The CDR3: CASSSPGGTAYNEQFF. The CDR3 DNA follows: TGTGCCAGCAGCTCCCCGGGGGGGACGGCGTACAATGAGCAGTTCTTC.

In nucleotides, the CDR3 is TGTGCCAGCAGCTTAGACCGGGGGAGCAATCAGCCCCAGCATTTT. Protein sequence: CASSLDRGSNQPQHF. The chain recombines TRBV11-2 with TRBJ1-5; a possible D gene is TRBD1 (5 bases). From germline, CDR1 is SGHAT and CDR2 FQNNGV. The V gene lost 0 bases and the J gene lost 1 base, with 7 bases spanning the gap. This CDR3 has 15 residues.